Each of the 27 T cell receptor beta chains below was sequenced from the same sample in a study of cytomegalovirus exposure and HLA in healthy donors. Vbeta (60) and Jbeta (13) primers were used in the PCR. TCRdb keeps only in-frame clones here, not all; method: immunoSEQ multiplex PCR. The data show 150,000 to 200,000 clones, around 76% seen once. Material: PBMCs. The receptors stem from a girl between 5 and 17 years old in good health and CMV-seropositive.

This chain joins TRBV7-2 and TRBJ2-7; D unclear. From germline, CDR1 is SGHTA and CDR2 FQGNSA. The CDR3 spans 13 residues. Trimming removed 5 bases from V and 4 bases from J, with 12 bases in between. In DNA, the CDR3 is TGTGCCAGCAGCCGCCGTACGGAGTACGAGCAGTACTTC. Translating it yields CASSRRTEYEQYF.

This chain links TRBV2 with TRBJ1-2; D is unresolved. Germline assignment: CDR1 SNHLY and CDR2 FYNNEI. With 3 bases removed from V and 6 bases from J, the gap between germline ends came to 8 bases. The CDR3 spans 12 residues. The CDR3 DNA is TGTGCCAGCAGTGAGGACTCCCATGGCTACACCTTC. This codes for CASSEDSHGYTF. Supplemented by reference TRBV2 and TRBJ1-2, the full variable domain reads EPEVTQTPSHQVTQMGQEVILRCVPISNHLYFYWYRQILGQKVEFLVSFYNNEISEKSEIFDDQFSVERPDGSNFTLKIRSTKLEDSAMYFCASSEDSHGYTFGSGTRLTVV.

The chain combines TRBV9 with TRBJ1-3; no reliable D call. Trimming removed 0 bases from V and 1 base from J, with 11 bases in between. Per germline, CDR1 SGDLS and CDR2 YYNGEE. The CDR3 is made up of 16 amino acids. The CDR3 coding sequence is TGTGCCAGCAGCGTAGAGTTCAGGAATTCTGGAAACACCATATATTTT. Residues: CASSVEFRNSGNTIYF.

This chain uses TRBV5-1 with TRBJ1-3; D remains unclear. The CDR3 consists of 15 residues. V was cut by 4 bases and J by 0 bases, with 11 bases left in between. CDR1 and CDR2 (germline): SGHRS, YFSETQ. The CDR3 sequence is CASSPDSRSGNTIYF. CDR3 bases: TGCGCCAGCAGCCCTGACTCTCGCTCTGGAAACACCATATATTTT.

This chain connects TRBV5-4 to TRBJ1-1; TRBD1 might be the D (5 bases). V dropped 4 bases and J dropped 0 bases, with 13 bases sitting between them. There are 15 residues in the CDR3. Germline CDR1 is SGHNT and CDR2 is YYREEE (reference sequence). The CDR3 protein is CASSPGGAMNTEAFF. CDR3 nucleotides: TGTGCCAGCAGCCCCGGTGGGGCCATGAACACTGAAGCTTTCTTT.

The chain is built from TRBV7-8 and TRBJ2-3; possibly TRBD2 for D (5 bases). With 7 bases removed from V and 4 bases from J, the gap between germline ends came to 18 bases. In germline, CDR1 is SGHVS, CDR2 FQNEAQ. The CDR3 sequence is 15 residues long. The CDR3 here is CASNLARVEADTQYF. DNA of the CDR3: TGTGCCAGCAACCTAGCTCGTGTAGAGGCAGATACGCAGTATTTT.

The J gene is TRBJ1-4, the V gene TRBV6-1; D gene unclear. CDR3 length equals 13 residues. Germline V CDR1 and CDR2: MNHNS, SASEGT. Trimming pared 8 bases from V and 8 bases from J, leaving 15 bases between. The DNA for the CDR3 is TGTGCCAGCGCTTCGGAGGGCGGAGAAAAACTGTTTTTT. Its translation: CASASEGGEKLFF.

A few counts support this clone. The chain links TRBV7-9 to TRBJ1-2, with a possible D match to TRBD1 (6 bases). V shed 5 bases and J shed 3 bases, with 13 bases lying between them. This CDR3 is built from 14 residues. Germline-derived CDR1 and CDR2 are SEHNR and FQNEAQ (reference sequence). The DNA for the CDR3 is TGTGCCAGCAGCCCCCCGGGACAAGACTATGGCTACACCTTC. Translated, it gives CASSPPGQDYGYTF.

The V and J genes are TRBV6-1 and TRBJ2-5; D is possibly TRBD2 (5 bases). V lost 2 bases to trimming and J lost 4 bases, with 20 bases between them. The CDR3 runs to 17 residues. CDR1 is MNHNS, CDR2 SASEGT, per germline. CDR3 region: CASSESGHGVWGETQYF. CDR3 DNA: TGTGCCAGCAGTGAATCAGGCCACGGGGTGTGGGGAGAGACCCAGTACTTC.

The chain uses TRBV6-1 and TRBJ1-5, with D perhaps TRBD1 (5 bases). The CDR3 runs to 17 residues. Germline CDR1 MNHNS, CDR2 SASEGT. Trimming took off 4 bases at V and 0 bases at J, with 16 bases between the two ends. CDR3 bases: TGTGCCAGCAGTGGGGGCAGCGTACGTTATAGCAATCAGCCCCAGCATTTT. Residues: CASSGGSVRYSNQPQHF.

CDR3 bases: TGCGCCAGCAGCCGCGACAGGGAGTACAATGAGCAGTTCTTC. Its protein product is CASSRDREYNEQFF. The rearrangement links TRBV4-3 to TRBJ2-1, with 7 bases lining up with TRBD1. Germline CDR1 reads LGHNA; CDR2 reads YSLEER. V dropped 4 bases and J dropped 4; count of bases not matched to a gene: 4. This CDR3 has 14 amino acids.

This clone was found once. The chain joins TRBV30 to TRBJ1-2; 12 nucleotides agree with TRBD1. CDR3 length: 14 amino acids. Germline CDR1 and CDR2: GTSNPN and SVGIG (reference sequence). Losses at the gene ends were 4 bases for V and 5 bases for J; bases not matched to a gene: 5. The CDR3 DNA is TGTGCCTGGATTGGGACAGGGGGCTTTTATGGCTACACCTTC. It codes for CAWIGTGGFYGYTF. The full variable domain, in which reference TRBV30 and TRBJ1-2 provide the parts outside the CDR3, is SQTIHQWPATLVQPVGSPLSLECTVEGTSNPNLYWYRQAAGRGLQLLFYSVGIGQISSEVPQNLSASRPQDRQFILSSKKLLLSDSGFYLCAWIGTGGFYGYTFGSGTRLTVV.

The chain employs TRBV29-1 and TRBJ2-7, with 8 bases matching TRBD2. V lost 4 bases, J lost 6 bases, and 5 bases stayed unmatched. The CDR3 extends over 12 amino acids. The V gene's germline CDR1 is SQVTM and CDR2 ANQGSEA. The CDR3: CSVVLAGGEQYF. The CDR3 bases are TGCAGCGTTGTTCTTGCGGGAGGCGAGCAGTACTTC.

In its sample, this clone was seen a few times. CDR3 coding DNA: TGTGCCAGCAGCCCGGGACAGGGAAGGCCTGAAGCTTTCTTT. Protein sequence: CASSPGQGRPEAFF. The chain links TRBV7-9 to TRBJ1-1; 9 bases match TRBD1. Unmatched junction bases numbered 7, after V lost 5 bases and J lost 6 bases. The V gene's germline CDR1 is SEHNR and CDR2 FQNEAQ (reference sequence). There are 14 residues in the CDR3.

The chain employs TRBV27 and TRBJ2-7; D is perhaps TRBD2 (5 bases). In germline, CDR1 is MNHEY, CDR2 SMNVEV (reference sequence). With 5 bases removed from V and 4 bases from J, the gap between germline ends came to 24 bases. The CDR3 runs to 17 residues. The CDR3 is CASSQRPTEMESYEQYF. DNA for the CDR3: TGTGCCAGCAGTCAGCGGCCGACCGAGATGGAAAGTTACGAGCAGTACTTC.

This clone was recorded only once. The chain couples TRBV28 to TRBJ1-1; 12 nucleotides line up with TRBD1. Germline assignment: CDR1 MDHEN and CDR2 SYDVKM. This CDR3 is built from 17 residues. V trimming: 0 bases; J trimming: 2 bases; junction bases outside the gene matches: 4. The CDR3 protein is CASSLWSGTGGNTEAFF. The CDR3 bases are TGTGCCAGCAGTTTATGGAGTGGGACAGGGGGCAACACTGAAGCTTTCTTT.

This clone was found a few times. The chain employs TRBV4-2 and TRBJ2-7; perhaps TRBD2 as D (6 bases). Trimming stripped 0 bases from V and 2 bases from J, with 11 bases between. The CDR3 extends over 15 amino acids. Per the germline V gene, CDR1 is LGHNA and CDR2 is YNFKEQ. CDR3 loop: CASSQEEGQAYEQYF. The CDR3 DNA is TGTGCCAGCAGCCAAGAGGAGGGCCAGGCCTACGAGCAGTACTTC.

This chain joins TRBV27 and TRBJ1-1, with 9 nucleotides matching TRBD1. This CDR3 contains 14 residues. CDR1 is MNHEY, CDR2 SMNVEV, per germline (reference sequence). V lost 4 bases, J lost 6 bases, and 6 bases stayed unmatched. The CDR3 nucleotides read TGTGCCAGCAGTTCAGGACAGGGGTCGCCTGAAGCTTTCTTT. It yields the protein CASSSGQGSPEAFF.

This clone was seen only a few times. This sequence joins TRBV10-3 and TRBJ2-1, with D possibly being TRBD1 (5 bases). V was cut by 3 bases and J by 8 bases, with 11 bases left in between. The CDR3 is 13 amino acids. The germline V gene has CDR1 ENHRY and CDR2 SYGVKD. The CDR3 protein is CAISESRGDEQFF. In DNA, the CDR3 is TGTGCCATCAGTGAATCAAGGGGCGATGAGCAGTTCTTC.

The chain is built from TRBV5-3 and TRBJ1-4; TRBD1 matches at 7 bases. TRBV5-3 is labeled an ORF, and its function is uncertain. The ends lost 4 bases at V and 4 bases at J; junction bases unmatched: 10. The length of the CDR3 is 16 residues. Here the CDR3 DNA reads TGTGCCAGAAGCGTAGCAACAGGGGCTCATAATGAAAAACTGTTTTTT. This gives the protein CARSVATGAHNEKLFF.

This rearrangement joins TRBV14 to TRBJ2-7; 8 bases map to TRBD1. From germline, CDR1 is SGHDN and CDR2 FVKESK. Trimming removed 4 bases from V and 7 bases from J; junction bases left unmatched: 12. This CDR3 is built from 15 residues. The CDR3 reads CASSLPGQGAKEQYF. The CDR3 nucleotides read TGTGCCAGCAGCCTCCCCGGGCAGGGGGCGAAAGAGCAGTACTTC.

The chain links TRBV27 to TRBJ2-1; TRBD2 might be the D (5 bases). Germline CDR1 is MNHEY and CDR2 is SMNVEV (reference sequence). The V end was cut by 2 bases, the J end by 10 bases, with 9 bases between. The CDR3 totals 12 residues. For the CDR3, the DNA is TGTGCCAGCAGTTTAAGGGAGAACGAGCAGTTCTTC. This sequence encodes CASSLRENEQFF.

The rearrangement links TRBV9 to TRBJ2-1; D call uncertain. Trimming removed 3 bases from V and 9 bases from J, with 13 bases in between. Germline loops: CDR1 SGDLS, CDR2 YYNGEE. CDR3 length: 13 amino acids. The CDR3 DNA sequence: TGTGCCAGCAGCGCCCCCTTACTTGGTGAGCAGTTCTTC. Protein sequence: CASSAPLLGEQFF.

The gene calls are TRBV11-2 and TRBJ1-4; tentative D call: TRBD1 (6 bases). The CDR3 runs 17 residues. V was pared by 0 bases and J by 5 bases, with 16 bases between. Per the germline V gene, CDR1 is SGHAT and CDR2 is FQNNGV. Here the CDR3 reads CASSLDWPGQTNEKLFF. CDR3 nucleotide sequence: TGTGCCAGCAGCTTAGATTGGCCGGGACAAACCAATGAAAAACTGTTTTTT.

The gene calls are TRBV19 and TRBJ1-2; TRBD1 aligns across 12 bases. Looked up from germline, CDR1 is LNHDA and CDR2 is SQIVND (reference sequence). After removal of 5 bases from V and 4 bases from J, the junction contained 11 bases not matched to a gene. This CDR3 comprises 17 residues. As DNA, the CDR3 is TGTGCCAGTAGTCTATCCGGGACAGGGGGCCCCACCTATGGCTACACCTTC. Translation gives CASSLSGTGGPTYGYTF.

This clone was detected once. The V call is TRBV29-1, the J call TRBJ2-4, with a tentative D call TRBD2 (6 bases). The V and J ends lost 0 bases and 0 bases respectively, with 9 bases between them. Germline CDR1 is SQVTM and CDR2 is ANQGSEA. The CDR3 has 15 amino acids. CDR3 DNA sequence: TGCAGCGTTGAAGAAGGGACTTTAGCCAAAAACATTCAGTACTTC. It specifies CSVEEGTLAKNIQYF.

J is TRBJ2-1 and V is TRBV7-9; 7 bases fit TRBD2. The CDR3 covers 17 residues. Germline-derived CDR1 and CDR2 are SEHNR and FQNEAQ (reference sequence). V shed 0 bases, J shed 4 bases, and the junction held 9 bases outside the gene matches. This CDR3 reads CASSLARSGTIYNEQFF. The CDR3, as DNA: TGTGCCAGCAGCTTAGCGCGGTCCGGGACTATATACAATGAGCAGTTCTTC.